A selection of T cell receptor beta chains follows, all from one sample in a study of T-cell memory formation after mild COVID-19. TCRdb processed the 5' RACE reads anew with MiXCR; each CDR3 protein has one entry. Of 120,000 or so distinct CDR3 sequences listed, 5% to 6.5% were seen once; the top ten hold roughly 2%. The sample was PBMCs or a T cell subset sorted from them (not recorded which). These receptors all stem from an adult woman who had mild COVID-19 (a few samples of this study predate the infection). Cell type and time point are not known. CDR3s include the opening cysteine and the closing phenylalanine or tryptophan. Fields, in order: CDR3 protein, CDR3 DNA, J gene, D gene, V gene, clone size. A D gene is named only where the DNA matches it firmly. Clone size is not always given. Where it is, it says once, few, many or a class for expanded clones.

cdr3_aa: CASSVLGHGANVLTF
cdr3_nt: TGTGCCAGCAGCGTTCTAGGGCACGGGGCCAACGTCCTGACTTTC
j_call: TRBJ2-6
d_call: .
v_call: TRBV9
clone_size: .

cdr3_aa: CASSSLAGPTGELFF
cdr3_nt: TGTGCCAGCAGCTCCTTAGCGGGGCCGACCGGGGAGCTGTTTTTT
j_call: TRBJ2-2
d_call: TRBD2
v_call: TRBV7-6
clone_size: few

cdr3_aa: CASSRTGGDGYTF
cdr3_nt: TGTGCCAGCAGCCGGACAGGGGGCGATGGCTACACCTTC
j_call: TRBJ1-2
d_call: TRBD1
v_call: TRBV3-1
clone_size: .

cdr3_aa: CASSLAGSYNSPLHF
cdr3_nt: TGTGCCAGCAGTTTGGCAGGTTCCTATAATTCACCCCTCCACTTT
j_call: TRBJ1-6
d_call: .
v_call: TRBV27
clone_size: .

cdr3_aa: CAWSPGQGAGGYTF
cdr3_nt: TGTGCCTGGAGCCCGGGACAGGGGGCGGGTGGCTACACCTTC
j_call: TRBJ1-2
d_call: TRBD1
v_call: TRBV30
clone_size: .

cdr3_aa: CASNFRSKNTEAFF
cdr3_nt: TGCGCCAGCAACTTCAGGTCAAAGAACACTGAAGCTTTCTTT
j_call: TRBJ1-1
d_call: .
v_call: TRBV5-1
clone_size: .

cdr3_aa: CSAPPRLTSTDTQYF
cdr3_nt: TGCAGTGCTCCACCCCGCCTAACTAGCACAGATACGCAGTATTTT
j_call: TRBJ2-3
d_call: .
v_call: TRBV20-1
clone_size: few

cdr3_aa: CASSPQTTNNEQFF
cdr3_nt: TGCGCCAGCAGCCCCCAGACCACTAACAATGAGCAGTTCTTC
j_call: TRBJ2-1
d_call: .
v_call: TRBV5-1
clone_size: many

cdr3_aa: CASSELDDRVESPLHF
cdr3_nt: TGTGCCAGCAGCGAACTGGATGACAGGGTCGAGTCACCCCTCCACTTT
j_call: TRBJ1-6
d_call: TRBD1
v_call: TRBV9
clone_size: .

cdr3_aa: CATGKDPTPSEQYF
cdr3_nt: TGTGCCACCGGAAAGGACCCAACGCCGTCCGAGCAGTACTTC
j_call: TRBJ2-7
d_call: .
v_call: TRBV25-1
clone_size: many

cdr3_aa: CASSVGEDEQFF
cdr3_nt: TGCGCCAGCAGCGTCGGGGAGGATGAGCAGTTCTTC
j_call: TRBJ2-1
d_call: .
v_call: TRBV5-1
clone_size: many

cdr3_aa: CASSEGAGNYGYTF
cdr3_nt: TGTGCCAGCAGTGAAGGGGCCGGGAACTATGGCTACACCTTC
j_call: TRBJ1-2
d_call: .
v_call: TRBV6-1
clone_size: .

cdr3_aa: CSVDTGSSYEQYF
cdr3_nt: TGCAGCGTTGATACTGGAAGCTCCTACGAGCAGTACTTC
j_call: TRBJ2-7
d_call: .
v_call: TRBV29-1
clone_size: once

cdr3_aa: CASSLAPGDEQYF
cdr3_nt: TGCGCCAGCAGCTTGGCCCCCGGCGACGAGCAGTACTTC
j_call: TRBJ2-7
d_call: .
v_call: TRBV5-1
clone_size: .

cdr3_aa: CASSQNLGTQYF
cdr3_nt: TGTGCCAGCAGCCAAAACTTGGGTACGCAGTATTTT
j_call: TRBJ2-3
d_call: .
v_call: TRBV3-1
clone_size: many

cdr3_aa: CASSLAQVGGGYTF
cdr3_nt: TGTGCCAGCAGCTTAGCGCAGGTTGGTGGAGGCTACACCTTC
j_call: TRBJ1-2
d_call: .
v_call: TRBV7-9
clone_size: few

cdr3_aa: CASSRVKGDYEQYF
cdr3_nt: TGTGCCAGCAGCCGTGTTAAGGGAGACTACGAGCAGTACTTC
j_call: TRBJ2-7
d_call: .
v_call: TRBV6-5
clone_size: many

cdr3_aa: CASTPGGQPNTGELFF
cdr3_nt: TGTGCCAGCACCCCAGGGGGACAGCCGAACACCGGGGAGCTGTTTTTT
j_call: TRBJ2-2
d_call: TRBD1
v_call: TRBV7-9
clone_size: .

cdr3_aa: CASRKSATLNTEAFF
cdr3_nt: TGTGCCAGCAGGAAGAGTGCCACTCTGAACACTGAAGCTTTCTTT
j_call: TRBJ1-1
d_call: .
v_call: TRBV27
clone_size: few

cdr3_aa: CASSPQGPYGYTF
cdr3_nt: TGTGCCAGCAGCCCGCAGGGACCCTATGGCTACACCTTC
j_call: TRBJ1-2
d_call: .
v_call: TRBV12-3/TRBV12-4
clone_size: .

cdr3_aa: CSVDPGLGRNEQFF
cdr3_nt: TGCAGCGTTGATCCGGGTCTTGGGCGCAATGAGCAGTTCTTC
j_call: TRBJ2-1
d_call: .
v_call: TRBV29-1
clone_size: many

cdr3_aa: CASSLDRPYGYTF
cdr3_nt: TGTGCCAGCAGCTTAGACCGGCCCTATGGCTACACCTTC
j_call: TRBJ1-2
d_call: .
v_call: TRBV7-9
clone_size: few

cdr3_aa: CATSDQGSAGDTQYF
cdr3_nt: TGTGCCACCAGTGACCAGGGGTCTGCTGGAGATACGCAGTATTTT
j_call: TRBJ2-3
d_call: .
v_call: TRBV24-1
clone_size: many

cdr3_aa: CASSFGVGNSPLHF
cdr3_nt: TGTGCCAGCAGTTTTGGGGTCGGTAATTCACCCCTCCACTTT
j_call: TRBJ1-6
d_call: .
v_call: TRBV12-3/TRBV12-4
clone_size: .